The 27 T cell receptor beta chains listed next were all sequenced from one sample in a study of cytomegalovirus exposure and HLA in healthy donors. Here immunoSEQ multiplex PCR was the method, and the copy in TCRdb shows in-frame clones only, minus some. Of under 95,000 clones in the sample, approximately 91% were seen once. The sequenced sample was PBMCs. The receptors were gathered from a young man in good health and CMV-seronegative.

This clone was detected a few times. This sequence joins TRBV6-4 and TRBJ2-2; 11 positions agree with TRBD2. The CDR3 is 15 residues long. Trimming cost V 5 bases and J 6 bases; bases outside gene matches: 5. Germline-derived CDR1 and CDR2 are MRHNA and SNTAGT. CDR3 DNA sequence: TGTGCCAGCAGTACACTAGCGGGAGAGTCCGGGGAGCTGTTTTTT. Translating gives CASSTLAGESGELFF.

The genes are TRBV7-3 and TRBJ2-1; D perhaps matches TRBD2 (6 bases). Looked up from germline, CDR1 is SGHTA and CDR2 is FQGTGA. The V end lost 5 bases, the J end lost 4 bases, and 12 bases lay between the germline ends. The CDR3 runs 14 residues. CDR3 sequence (DNA): TGTGCCAGCAGCAAGCGACTAGGGTACAATGAGCAGTTCTTC. This encodes CASSKRLGYNEQFF. Full variable domain (outside the CDR3, taken from reference TRBV7-3 and TRBJ2-1): GAGVSQTPSNKVTEKGKYVELRCDPISGHTALYWYRQSLGQGPEFLIYFQGTGAADDSGLPNDRFFAVRPEGSVSTLKIQRTERGDSAVYLCASSKRLGYNEQFFGPGTRLTVL.

CDR3 residues: CASRGYRETDTQYF. CDR3 DNA: TGTGCCAGCAGGGGCTACAGGGAGACAGATACGCAGTATTTT. The chain links TRBV5-6 to TRBJ2-3, with a tentative D call TRBD1 (6 bases). This CDR3 contains 14 residues. Trimming stripped 5 bases from V and 3 bases from J, with 13 bases between. Germline CDR1 is SGHDT and CDR2 is YYEEEE.

The V and J genes are TRBV7-8 and TRBJ2-4; D is possibly TRBD2 (6 bases). This CDR3 has 15 residues. Between the trimmed V and J ends, which lost 5 bases and 5 bases, there was a span of 16 bases. Germline lookup yields CDR1 SGHVS and CDR2 FQNEAQ. Here the CDR3 DNA reads TGTGCCAGCAGCCATAACCGGGACTCGGAAAACATTCAGTACTTC. This translates into CASSHNRDSENIQYF.

The chain combines TRBV28 with TRBJ1-2; 8 bases line up with TRBD1. The CDR3 runs to 13 residues. Germline assignment: CDR1 MDHEN and CDR2 SYDVKM. J was trimmed by 6 bases and V by 5 bases; bases with no gene match: 5. The DNA of the CDR3 is TGTGCCAGCAGTATAGGGACAGGAGATGGCTACACCTTC. It encodes CASSIGTGDGYTF.

The rearrangement links TRBV2 to TRBJ2-7; unclear D gene. The CDR3 contains 14 residues. Germline loops: CDR1 SNHLY, CDR2 FYNNEI. Deletions cut 7 bases from V and 3 bases from J, with 16 bases between. This chain's CDR3 is CASTFEVSGYEQYF. CDR3 DNA: TGTGCCAGCACGTTTGAAGTTTCGGGCTACGAGCAGTACTTC. Filled out from reference TRBV2 and TRBJ2-7, the complete variable domain reads EPEVTQTPSHQVTQMGQEVILRCVPISNHLYFYWYRQILGQKVEFLVSFYNNEISEKSEIFDDQFSVERPDGSNFTLKIRSTKLEDSAMYFCASTFEVSGYEQYFGPGTRLTVT.

The J gene is TRBJ2-7, the V gene TRBV14; D remains ambiguous. In germline, CDR1 is SGHDN, CDR2 FVKESK. The V gene lost 2 bases and the J gene lost 2 bases, with 19 bases spanning the gap. This CDR3 contains 17 residues. The CDR3, as DNA: TGTGCCAGCAGCCAATATATTATAAGCAGGTCAGCCTACGAGCAGTACTTC. Translating gives CASSQYIISRSAYEQYF.

The rearrangement uses TRBV25-1 and TRBJ1-4, with TRBD1 as a possible D gene (6 bases). Trimming took 3 bases from V and 8 from J, leaving 16 bases between them. Per the germline V gene, CDR1 is MGHDK and CDR2 is SYGVNS. The CDR3 is made up of 15 amino acids. The CDR3 DNA reads as TGTGCCAGCAGTGATCGGCAACAGGGTGGCGAAAAACTGTTTTTT. It encodes CASSDRQQGGEKLFF.

This chain joins TRBV5-6 and TRBJ2-7, with a tentative D call TRBD2 (5 bases). The V end lost 6 bases, the J end lost 2 bases, and 6 bases lay between the germline ends. Germline V lookup: CDR1 SGHDT, CDR2 YYEEEE. This CDR3 has 11 amino acids. CDR3 in DNA: TGTGCCAGCAACGGGGCCTACGAGCAGTACTTC. This sequence encodes CASNGAYEQYF. Based on the CDR3 plus reference TRBV5-6 and TRBJ2-7, the full variable domain is DAGVTQSPTHLIKTRGQQVTLRCSPKSGHDTVSWYQQALGQGPQFIFQYYEEEERQRGNFPDRFSGHQFPNYSSELNVNALLLGDSALYLCASNGAYEQYFGPGTRLTVT.

V is TRBV11-2 and J is TRBJ2-4; perhaps TRBD2 as D (6 bases). Germline V gives CDR1 SGHAT, CDR2 FQNNGV. The V end was cut by 6 bases, the J end by 6 bases, with 15 bases between. This CDR3 is built from 14 residues. The CDR3 DNA sequence: TGTGCCAGCAGGGCAACCGGGACTGGAAACATTCAGTACTTC. Translation: CASRATGTGNIQYF.

The rearrangement joins TRBV2 to TRBJ2-5; TRBD2 is a possible D gene (5 bases). This CDR3 comprises 13 residues. Deletions cut 7 bases from V and 4 bases from J, with 13 bases between. Germline CDR1 and CDR2: SNHLY and FYNNEI. The CDR3 DNA reads TGTGCCAGCAAAGATGGGGAGCGAGAGACCCAGTACTTC. It yields the protein CASKDGERETQYF.

The chain uses TRBV18 and TRBJ1-1; possible D gene TRBD1, 5 bases. Per germline, CDR1 KGHSH and CDR2 LQKENI. The germline V and J ends were trimmed by 0 bases and 3 bases, with 8 bases remaining between them. This CDR3 region has 14 residues. Here the CDR3 reads CASSPPGQYTEAFF. In nucleotides, the CDR3 is TGTGCCAGCTCACCACCGGGGCAGTACACTGAAGCTTTCTTT.

V gene TRBV5-6 combines with J gene TRBJ2-7, with 9 bases matching TRBD1. Germline loops: CDR1 SGHDT, CDR2 YYEEEE. The CDR3 runs to 16 residues. With V trimmed by 4 bases and J by 2 bases, 10 bases remained unmatched. The CDR3 DNA sequence: TGTGCCAGCAGCCTGCCCGGGACAGGGTTAACCTACGAGCAGTACTTC. It translates to CASSLPGTGLTYEQYF.

This chain links TRBV25-1 with TRBJ1-2; D call uncertain. This CDR3 has 14 amino acids. Per germline, CDR1 MGHDK and CDR2 SYGVNS. Trimming took 0 bases from V and 2 from J, leaving 7 bases between them. CDR3 nucleotides: TGTGCCAGCAGTGAATATACAGCAAACTATGGCTACACCTTC. Translated, it gives CASSEYTANYGYTF.

The CDR3: CASSDTGQGARAQYF. The CDR3 nucleotides are TGCGCCAGCAGTGATACGGGACAGGGGGCGCGGGCGCAGTATTTT. The V and J genes are TRBV10-2 and TRBJ2-3, with TRBD1 matching over 12 bases. J lost 10 bases, V lost 3 bases, and 8 bases had no gene match. CDR1 WSHSY and CDR2 SAAADI come from the germline V gene. The CDR3 runs to 15 residues.

The chain has TRBV19 and TRBJ1-2; 7 bases are a match to TRBD1. This CDR3 is 14 amino acids long. Germline V gene data show CDR1 as LNHDA and CDR2 as SQIVND (reference sequence). Germline trimming cut 8 bases from V and 4 bases from J; bases unmatched to any gene: 10. As DNA, the CDR3 is TGTGCCAGTTCCGACAGGGCCGATGGCTATGGCTACACCTTC. Its protein is CASSDRADGYGYTF.

Here the CDR3 DNA reads TGTGCCAGCAGCTTGGAGAGCGGGACAGATACGCAGTATTTT. It yields the protein CASSLESGTDTQYF. The chain joins TRBV5-4 to TRBJ2-3; possible D gene TRBD2, 6 bases. This CDR3 spans 14 amino acids. CDR1 is SGHNT, CDR2 YYREEE, per germline (reference sequence). V was pared by 0 bases and J by 3 bases, with 8 bases between.

CDR3 residues: CASSLAGGQGTEKLFF. CDR3 sequence (DNA): TGTGCCAGCAGCTTAGCGGGAGGGCAGGGGACTGAAAAACTGTTTTTT. The rearrangement links TRBV7-9 to TRBJ1-4; D possibly corresponds to TRBD1 (6 bases). The CDR3 is made up of 16 amino acids. The germline V and J ends were trimmed by 0 bases and 7 bases, with 15 bases remaining between them. The V gene's germline CDR1 is SEHNR and CDR2 FQNEAQ (reference sequence).

This chain links TRBV19 with TRBJ2-1; 10 bases fit TRBD2. Germline CDR1 and CDR2: LNHDA and SQIVND (reference sequence). The trim removed 3 bases at V and 9 bases at J, leaving 8 bases unmatched. The CDR3 length is 15 residues. CDR3 region: CASSIGVAGGLEQFF. In DNA form, the CDR3 reads TGTGCCAGTAGTATTGGAGTAGCGGGAGGACTTGAGCAGTTCTTC.

The gene calls are TRBV11-2 and TRBJ1-6; maybe TRBD1 (6 bases). V was shortened by 5 bases and J by 4 bases, with 12 bases between the two germline ends. Germline values: CDR1 SGHAT, CDR2 FQNNGV. This CDR3 comprises 15 residues. The CDR3 sequence is CASSAGQLYNSPLHF. The CDR3 region has the DNA TGTGCCAGCAGCGCCGGACAGCTTTATAATTCACCCCTCCACTTT.

A word on this clone: Within the sample, other DNA sequences also encode this same CDR3. CDR3 sequence: CASSLRGPNEKLFF. The CDR3 nucleotides read TGTGCCAGCAGTCTCAGGGGACCCAATGAAAAACTGTTTTTT. V usage is TRBV28 and J usage is TRBJ1-4; tentatively, D is TRBD1 (6 bases). CDR1 is MDHEN, CDR2 SYDVKM, per germline. Trimming stripped 5 bases from V and 5 bases from J, with 12 bases between. The CDR3 is made up of 14 amino acids. Variable domain in full (rest from reference TRBV28 and TRBJ1-4): DVKVTQSSRYLVKRTGEKVFLECVQDMDHENMFWYRQDPGLGLRLIYFSYDVKMKEKGDIPEGYSVSREKKERFSLILESASTNQTSMYLCASSLRGPNEKLFFGSGTQLSVL.

The chain links TRBV27 to TRBJ2-5, with TRBD2 identical over 14 bases. The CDR3 sequence is 16 residues long. V dropped 5 bases and J dropped 5; count of bases not matched to a gene: 7. The V gene's germline CDR1 is MNHEY and CDR2 SMNVEV (reference sequence). The CDR3 DNA sequence: TGTGCCAGCAGTCGGGGACTAGCGGGAGTGAGGGAGACCCAGTACTTC. Translating it yields CASSRGLAGVRETQYF.

The V call is TRBV19, the J call TRBJ1-5, with D perhaps matching TRBD1 (5 bases). The germline V gene encodes CDR1 LNHDA and CDR2 SQIVND (reference sequence). The CDR3 length is 15 residues. Trimming left V 9 bases short and J 0 bases short, with 15 bases between. CDR3 loop: CASERTRYSNQPQHF. The DNA of the CDR3 is TGTGCCAGCGAAAGGACAAGATATAGCAATCAGCCCCAGCATTTT.

The chain is built from TRBV5-4 and TRBJ2-7; possible D gene TRBD1, 7 bases. V lost 0 bases and J 3 bases, leaving 13 bases between the germline ends. CDR3 length: 15 residues. Germline CDR1 is SGHNT and CDR2 is YYREEE (reference sequence). The CDR3 DNA sequence: TGTGCCAGCAGCTTGGTTTCTCAGGGGGGCTACGAGCAGTACTTC. It yields the protein CASSLVSQGGYEQYF.

The chain employs TRBV25-1 and TRBJ2-3; D is possibly TRBD1 (6 bases). CDR3 length equals 16 residues. V was shortened by 5 bases and J by 0 bases, with 15 bases between the two germline ends. The germline gives CDR1 MGHDK, CDR2 SYGVNS. The CDR3 nucleotides read TGTGCCAGCAGTCAATCCGCCACAGGGAGCACAGATACGCAGTATTTT. Translated, it gives CASSQSATGSTDTQYF.

The chain couples TRBV5-1 to TRBJ2-7, with 7 bases fitting TRBD1. V gave up 3 bases and J gave up 3 bases; unmatched junction bases: 6. CDR3 length equals 14 residues. The V gene's germline CDR1 is SGHRS and CDR2 YFSETQ. The CDR3 here is CASSSGTDHYEQYF. CDR3 in DNA: TGCGCCAGCAGCTCCGGGACAGATCACTACGAGCAGTACTTC.

The chain carries TRBV6-1 and TRBJ2-7, with TRBD1 as a possible D gene (5 bases). V was trimmed by 0 bases and J by 3 bases, leaving 12 bases between them. The CDR3 sequence is 15 residues long. CDR1 is MNHNS, CDR2 SASEGT, per germline. The DNA of the CDR3 is TGTGCCAGCAGTGAAGCGACAGAATATGGCTACGAGCAGTACTTC. Protein sequence: CASSEATEYGYEQYF.